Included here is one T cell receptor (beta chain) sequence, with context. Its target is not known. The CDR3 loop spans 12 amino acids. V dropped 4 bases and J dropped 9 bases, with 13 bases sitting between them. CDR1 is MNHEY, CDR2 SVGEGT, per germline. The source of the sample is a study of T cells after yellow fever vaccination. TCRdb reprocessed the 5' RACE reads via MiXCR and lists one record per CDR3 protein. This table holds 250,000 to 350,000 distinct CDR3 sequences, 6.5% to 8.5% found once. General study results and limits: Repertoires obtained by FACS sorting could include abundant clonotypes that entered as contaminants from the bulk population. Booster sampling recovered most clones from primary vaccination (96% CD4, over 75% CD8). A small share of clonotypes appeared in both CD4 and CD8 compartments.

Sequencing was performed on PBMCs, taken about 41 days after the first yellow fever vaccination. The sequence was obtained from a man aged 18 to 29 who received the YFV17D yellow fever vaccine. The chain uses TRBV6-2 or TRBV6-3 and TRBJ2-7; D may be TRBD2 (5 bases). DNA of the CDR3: TGTGCCAGCAGTTCGGACTGGCTACGGCAGTACTTC. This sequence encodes CASSSDWLRQYF.